This T cell receptor beta chain was obtained from a study of TIL therapy for anti-PD-1-resistant metastatic lung cancer. Whole-study context: Tumors had a median PD-L1 proportion score of about 6%.

Sequencing used immunoSEQ v3. Assay: immunoSEQ multiplex PCR; the TCRdb copy retains only in-frame clones and omits some. Of 25,000 to 30,000 clones in the sample, roughly two thirds were seen once. Looked up from germline, CDR1 is MGHRA and CDR2 is YSYEKL. V was clipped by 7 bases and J by 4 bases, with 10 bases between them. This CDR3 region has 12 residues. Study-wide results and caveats: The cohort had more treatment-naive, never-smoker and oncogene-addicted patients than typical. TIL cultures after expansion showed higher clonality and lower diversity than baseline tumor (median around 5.9% vs 31%).

A remark on this clone: Its antigen is not known.

Time point reported: pre-treatment sample, taken before nivolumab and TIL therapy. Tumor tissue came from excised metastases, mostly pleural nodules or supraclavicular lymph nodes. Patients were adults with stage 4 NSCLC. The starting material was tumor tissue, obtained at baseline. The J gene is TRBJ1-1, the V gene TRBV4-1; D not certain. This sequence originates from a woman aged 25-80 years with non-small cell lung cancer. CDR3 loop: CASMGGLTEAFF. The CDR3 DNA follows: TGCGCCAGCATGGGAGGGCTCACTGAAGCTTTCTTT.